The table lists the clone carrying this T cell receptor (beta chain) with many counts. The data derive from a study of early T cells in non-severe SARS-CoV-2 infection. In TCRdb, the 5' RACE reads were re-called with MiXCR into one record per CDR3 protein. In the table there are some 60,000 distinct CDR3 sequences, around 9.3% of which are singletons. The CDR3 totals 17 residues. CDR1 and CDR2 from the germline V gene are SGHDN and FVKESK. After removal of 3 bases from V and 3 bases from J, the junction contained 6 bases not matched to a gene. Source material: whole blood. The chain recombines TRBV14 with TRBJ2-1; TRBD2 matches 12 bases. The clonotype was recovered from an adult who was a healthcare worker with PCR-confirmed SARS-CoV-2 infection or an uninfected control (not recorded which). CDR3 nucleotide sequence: TGTGCCAGCAGCCAGACCCTACTAGCGGGAGGCTACAATGAGCAGTTCTTC. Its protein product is CASSQTLLAGGYNEQFF.